What follows are 6 T cell receptor beta chains derived from one specimen sequenced in a study of cytomegalovirus exposure and HLA in healthy donors. Using immunoSEQ multiplex PCR, the repertoire was profiled, and TCRdb retains in-frame clones only, with some absent. The sample comprises 60,000 to 65,000 clones, around 95% of which are singletons, and 5.5% to 7.5% rests with the top ten. Sequenced: PBMCs. The receptors come from a woman aged 18-29 years in good health and CMV-seropositive.

V and J are TRBV14 and TRBJ2-7; 15 positions agree with TRBD2. In germline, CDR1 is SGHDN, CDR2 FVKESK. The V and J ends lost 4 bases and 4 bases, in that order; junction bases with no gene match: 5. There are 16 residues in the CDR3. CDR3 coding DNA: TGTGCCAGCAGCCGCGGACTAGCGGGGGGGTTTTACGAGCAGTACTTC. It yields the protein CASSRGLAGGFYEQYF.

V usage is TRBV6-5 and J usage is TRBJ2-5; D possibly corresponds to TRBD1 (6 bases). The CDR3 has 14 residues. Germline CDR1 and CDR2: MNHEY and SVGAGI. V lost 0 bases and J 2 bases, leaving 7 bases between the germline ends. The CDR3 region has the DNA TGTGCCAGCAGTTACTCGAGGGGGCAAGAGACCCAGTACTTC. This encodes CASSYSRGQETQYF.

The rearrangement links TRBV9 to TRBJ2-7, with D perhaps matching TRBD2 (7 bases). Germline CDR1 and CDR2: SGDLS and YYNGEE. The CDR3 is 22 amino acids. V was shortened by 4 bases and J by 3 bases, with 38 bases between the two germline ends. The CDR3 reads CASSPTSGSRIWGASGSYEQYF. CDR3 bases: TGTGCCAGCAGCCCCACTTCCGGCTCCCGTATCTGGGGGGCTAGCGGTAGCTACGAGCAGTACTTC.

The CDR3 nucleotides are TGTGCCAGCAGGAGGACTAGCGGGGGGTCCCTAAGGGAGACCCAGTACTTC. This codes for CASRRTSGGSLRETQYF. The chain is built from TRBV7-2 and TRBJ2-5; 14 positions match TRBD2. The germline CDR1 and CDR2 sequences are SGHTA and FQGNSA. The CDR3 contains 17 residues. With V trimmed by 6 bases and J by 5 bases, 11 bases remained unmatched.

The chain is built from TRBV7-2 and TRBJ1-2; D might be TRBD1 (5 bases). In germline, CDR1 is SGHTA, CDR2 FQGNSA. V lost 2 bases and J lost 4, with 11 bases in between. The CDR3 contains 14 residues. The CDR3 DNA reads as TGTGCCAGCAGCTTACCGGGCGGGGGCTATGGCTACACCTTC. It specifies CASSLPGGGYGYTF.

V is TRBV5-1 and J is TRBJ2-7, with D maybe TRBD1 (5 bases). Germline V gives CDR1 SGHRS, CDR2 YFSETQ. The CDR3 consists of 16 residues. V dropped 4 bases and J dropped 2 bases, with 19 bases sitting between them. CDR3 DNA sequence: TGCGCCAGCAGCGCGCCAATGGATCAGGGCACCTACGAGCAGTACTTC. Its translation is CASSAPMDQGTYEQYF. Looking up the rest from reference TRBV5-1 and TRBJ2-7 gives the full variable domain: KAGVTQTPRYLIKTRGQQVTLSCSPISGHRSVSWYQQTPGQGLQFLFEYFSETQRNKGNFPGRFSGRQFSNSRSEMNVSTLELGDSALYLCASSAPMDQGTYEQYFGPGTRLTVT.